This T cell receptor (beta chain) was found in a study of cytomegalovirus exposure and HLA in healthy donors. At the level of the study: Researchers previously reported finding about 110 million unique TCR beta sequences from approximately 200 million T cells.

V was pared by 0 bases and J by 6 bases, with 5 bases between. The CDR3 runs 12 residues. Germline CDR1 reads SEHNR; CDR2 reads FQNEAQ (reference sequence). This PCR relied on a set of 60 Vbeta primers and 13 Jbeta primers. The repertoire was sequenced with immunoSEQ multiplex PCR; TCRdb's copy has only in-frame clones and lacks some. Of some 150,000 clones in the sample, roughly three quarters were seen once. Note on this clone: The identical CDR3 is also encoded by other nucleotide sequences in the sample.

The genes are TRBV7-9 and TRBJ1-1; the D is unclear. Sequenced: PBMCs. This TCR derives from a woman aged 40 to 55 in good health and CMV-seropositive. CDR3 residues: CASSLAPAEAFF. The CDR3 DNA sequence: TGTGCCAGCAGCTTAGCGCCAGCTGAAGCTTTCTTT.